The 9 T cell receptor beta chains reported below all come from one sample, sequenced in a study of shared clonotypes between healthy human individuals. Sequenced by immunoSEQ multiplex PCR; TCRdb stores in-frame clones only, minus some. This table has 450,000 to 550,000 clones, less than 85% appearing once. The sequenced sample consisted of PBMCs. These receptors were obtained from a woman aged 40 to 50 in good health. Some clones in this sample may be carry-over from other donors' samples.

V gene TRBV5-4 combines with J gene TRBJ2-3, with D perhaps given as TRBD1 or TRBD2 (6 bases each). The CDR3 runs to 15 residues. Trimming removed 4 bases from V and 3 bases from J, with 15 bases in between. In germline, CDR1 is SGHNT, CDR2 YYREEE (reference sequence). The CDR3 is CASSGGGQRTDTQYF. DNA of the CDR3: TGTGCCAGCAGCGGGGGAGGACAGAGAACAGATACGCAGTATTTT.

The chain has TRBV7-9 and TRBJ1-2; a weak D match, TRBD1 (6 bases). Trimming took 6 bases from V and 1 from J, leaving 21 bases between them. Per germline, CDR1 SEHNR and CDR2 FQNEAQ (reference sequence). The length of the CDR3 is 17 residues. CDR3 in DNA: TGTGCCAGCAGTGGGTCGTCGCGCGGGGGGCATAACTATGGCTACACCTTC. This gives the protein CASSGSSRGGHNYGYTF.

V gene TRBV11-2 combines with J gene TRBJ1-4; 7 bases map to TRBD1. J lost 4 bases, V lost 2 bases, and 10 bases had no gene match. The CDR3 runs 17 residues. Germline V gives CDR1 SGHAT, CDR2 FQNNGV. CDR3 nucleotide sequence: TGTGCCAGCAGCTTAAGAGGGGGCAGGGAGGTTAATGAAAAACTGTTTTTT. It encodes CASSLRGGREVNEKLFF. Looking up the rest from reference TRBV11-2 and TRBJ1-4 gives the full variable domain: EAGVAQSPRYKIIEKRQSVAFWCNPISGHATLYWYQQILGQGPKLLIQFQNNGVVDDSQLPKDRFSAERLKGVDSTLKIQPAKLEDSAVYLCASSLRGGREVNEKLFFGSGTQLSVL.

Worth noting for this clone: Other nucleotide sequences from this sample produce the same CDR3. The V call is TRBV9, the J call TRBJ2-1, with D perhaps assigned TRBD1 or TRBD2 (5 bases each). Germline assignment: CDR1 SGDLS and CDR2 YYNGEE. The CDR3 is made up of 15 amino acids. V was trimmed by 1 base and J by 3 bases, leaving 11 bases between them. This chain's CDR3 is CASSVSGTRYNEQFF. DNA for the CDR3: TGTGCCAGCAGCGTAAGTGGGACGCGCTACAATGAGCAGTTCTTC.

The CDR3 bases are TGTGCCAGCAGCCAAGATCCTGACGGGAGCTCTTACAATGAGCAGTTCTTC. It encodes CASSQDPDGSSYNEQFF. The V call is TRBV4-2, the J call TRBJ2-1, with D possibly matching TRBD2 (6 bases). The CDR3 is 17 residues long. Germline values: CDR1 LGHNA, CDR2 YNFKEQ. Trimming stripped 0 bases from V and 4 bases from J, with 16 bases between.

The gene calls are TRBV18 and TRBJ2-1; unclear D gene. Germline-derived CDR1 and CDR2 are KGHSH and LQKENI. This CDR3 contains 16 residues. Trimming left V 4 bases short and J 4 bases short, with 17 bases between. The CDR3 loop reads CASSQPGSLPYNEQFF. DNA for the CDR3: TGTGCCAGCTCACAGCCTGGCTCCTTACCATACAATGAGCAGTTCTTC. Full variable domain (missing parts from reference TRBV18 and TRBJ2-1): NAGVMQNPRHLVRRRGQEARLRCSPMKGHSHVYWYRQLPEEGLKFMVYLQKENIIDESGMPKERFSAEFPKEGPSILRIQQVVRGDSAAYFCASSQPGSLPYNEQFFGPGTRLTVL.

This clone was counted only a few times. The gene calls are TRBV7-8 and TRBJ2-7, with 8 nucleotides matching TRBD1. Unmatched junction bases numbered 5, after V lost 5 bases and J lost 5 bases. The CDR3 has 13 residues. CDR1 and CDR2 from the germline V gene are SGHVS and FQNEAQ. The CDR3 spells CASSPDRADEQYF. The CDR3 DNA follows: TGTGCCAGCAGCCCGGACAGGGCCGACGAGCAGTACTTC.

The rearrangement links TRBV7-2 to TRBJ2-7, with 10 bases identical to TRBD2. The germline gives CDR1 SGHTA, CDR2 FQGNSA. CDR3 length: 15 residues. The junction had 3 bases not matched to a gene; V was cut back by 2 bases and J by 2 bases. Here the CDR3 reads CASSLRLAGAYEQYF. CDR3 coding DNA: TGTGCCAGCAGCTTAAGGCTAGCGGGAGCCTACGAGCAGTACTTC. Together with reference TRBV7-2 and TRBJ2-7, the CDR3 gives the full variable domain: GAGVSQSPSNKVTEKGKDVELRCDPISGHTALYWYRQSLGQGLEFLIYFQGNSAPDKSGLPSDRFSAERTGGSVSTLTIQRTQQEDSAVYLCASSLRLAGAYEQYFGPGTRLTVT.

The gene calls are TRBV19 and TRBJ1-5; D is uncertain. The CDR3 totals 15 residues. CDR1 and CDR2 from the germline V gene are LNHDA and SQIVND (reference sequence). V was trimmed by 6 bases and J by 0 bases, leaving 12 bases between them. CDR3 sequence reads: CASSYSHRSNQPQHF. The CDR3 DNA sequence: TGTGCCAGTAGCTACAGTCATCGTAGCAATCAGCCCCAGCATTTT.